Ten or more counts support the clone carrying this T cell receptor beta chain. This sample is part of a study of tumor-infiltrating lymphocytes in oesophageal squamous cell carcinoma. In TCRdb, the PCR reads were re-called with MiXCR into one record per CDR3 protein. The table lists approximately 13,000 distinct CDR3 sequences, approximately 48% of them singletons. This CDR3 has 13 amino acids. Germline CDR1 SGHRS, CDR2 YFSETQ. The TCR was taken from a female donor with esophageal squamous cell carcinoma. The sequenced sample consisted of esophageal tumor tissue. This rearrangement joins TRBV5-1 to TRBJ2-1; 7 positions agree with TRBD1. The J call could be wrong; TRBJ2-7 is a better fit for the DNA end. CDR3 coding DNA: TGCGCCAGCAGCTTGGTAGGGGGCAATGAGCAGTACTTC. The encoded protein is CASSLVGGNEQYF.